This is a list of T cell receptor beta chains from one sample in a study of CD8 T cells in Susac syndrome. Via MiXCR, TCRdb re-called the immunoSEQ multiplex PCR reads, giving one row per CDR3 protein. The table includes roughly 150,000 distinct CDR3 sequences, 94% detected once. The sequenced sample consisted of CD4+ T cells from PBMCs. These receptors all stem from a human donor with multiple sclerosis. Each CDR3 is given with its conserved first and last residue. D genes are given only for firm matches. Part of the rows lack a size; the others show once, few, many or a class for expanded clones.

CDR3 DNA: TGTGCCAGCTCACCAACGGACAGCATCTCTGGAAACACCATATATTTT
CDR3 protein: CASSPTDSISGNTIYF
D gene: NA
clone size: NA
V gene: TRBV18
J gene: TRBJ1-3

CDR3 DNA: TGTGCCAGCTCACCGACGGCAGACTACGAGCAGTACTTC
CDR3 protein: CASSPTADYEQYF
D gene: NA
clone size: NA
V gene: TRBV18
J gene: TRBJ2-7

CDR3 DNA: TGTGCCAGCTCACCACCGTCAGCCTCGACTATGAACACTGAAGCTTTCTTT
CDR3 protein: CASSPPSASTMNTEAFF
D gene: NA
clone size: NA
V gene: TRBV18
J gene: TRBJ1-1

CDR3 DNA: TGTGCCAGCAGAGTTAGCGGGAGCGATGGTGAGCAGTTCTTC
CDR3 protein: CASRVSGSDGEQFF
D gene: TRBD2
clone size: NA
V gene: TRBV12-3/TRBV12-4
J gene: TRBJ2-1

CDR3 DNA: TGCAGTGCTAGAGACTTAAATTACAGGGGTGGGGAAAAACTGTTTTTT
CDR3 protein: CSARDLNYRGGEKLFF
D gene: TRBD1
clone size: NA
V gene: TRBV20-1
J gene: TRBJ1-4

CDR3 DNA: TGTGCCAGCAGCCGCCTCTACGAGCAGTACTTC
CDR3 protein: CASSRLYEQYF
D gene: NA
clone size: NA
V gene: TRBV14
J gene: TRBJ2-7

CDR3 DNA: TGTGCCAGCAGCTTAGTCCGCGGGAAAAACATTCAGTACTTC
CDR3 protein: CASSLVRGKNIQYF
D gene: NA
clone size: NA
V gene: TRBV11-2
J gene: TRBJ2-4

CDR3 DNA: TGTGCCAGCAGCGGGGACGGCTATGGCTACACCTTC
CDR3 protein: CASSGDGYGYTF
D gene: NA
clone size: NA
V gene: TRBV6-5
J gene: TRBJ1-2

CDR3 DNA: TGTGCCAGCAGCCCCCTCGGCCAAACAGGCGTATACGAGCAGTACTTC
CDR3 protein: CASSPLGQTGVYEQYF
D gene: NA
clone size: NA
V gene: TRBV3-1
J gene: TRBJ2-7

CDR3 DNA: TGTGCCAGCCGGGGGCTAGCGGGAGATGTTGAAGATACGCAGTATTTT
CDR3 protein: CASRGLAGDVEDTQYF
D gene: TRBD2
clone size: NA
V gene: TRBV28
J gene: TRBJ2-3

CDR3 DNA: TGCGCCAGCAGTCGACTGGGGGGGAAAGGCACTGAAGCTTTCTTT
CDR3 protein: CASSRLGGKGTEAFF
D gene: NA
clone size: once
V gene: TRBV5-1
J gene: TRBJ1-1

CDR3 DNA: TGTGCCAGCAGCTTAACTAGCGGCCACAATGAGCAGTTCTTC
CDR3 protein: CASSLTSGHNEQFF
D gene: TRBD2
clone size: NA
V gene: TRBV11-3
J gene: TRBJ2-1

CDR3 DNA: TGTGCCAGCAGCCAAGAATCAGGATACGAGCAGTACTTC
CDR3 protein: CASSQESGYEQYF
D gene: NA
clone size: once
V gene: TRBV4-2
J gene: TRBJ2-7

CDR3 DNA: TGTGCCAGCAGCCCTAAGGGGGCTCTGCAGTACTTC
CDR3 protein: CASSPKGALQYF
D gene: TRBD1
clone size: NA
V gene: TRBV14
J gene: TRBJ2-7

CDR3 DNA: TGTGCCAGCTCCCCTCCCGGAGAATATGAGCAGTTCTTC
CDR3 protein: CASSPPGEYEQFF
D gene: NA
clone size: NA
V gene: TRBV18
J gene: TRBJ2-1

CDR3 DNA: TGTGCCAGCTCACTAAACGGGGCGGTCACTGAAGCTTTCTTT
CDR3 protein: CASSLNGAVTEAFF
D gene: NA
clone size: NA
V gene: TRBV18
J gene: TRBJ1-1

CDR3 DNA: TGTGCCAGCAGTTACCGGACCAACACCGGGGAGCTGTTTTTT
CDR3 protein: CASSYRTNTGELFF
D gene: NA
clone size: once
V gene: TRBV6-2/TRBV6-3
J gene: TRBJ2-2

CDR3 DNA: TGCGCCAGCAGCTTGCCGGCAGACTATGGCTACACCTTC
CDR3 protein: CASSLPADYGYTF
D gene: NA
clone size: NA
V gene: TRBV5-1
J gene: TRBJ1-2

CDR3 DNA: TGTGCCAGCAGTGGGGGGGCTCCCTTCGGATCCCCTGAAAAACTGTTTTTT
CDR3 protein: CASSGGAPFGSPEKLFF
D gene: NA
clone size: NA
V gene: TRBV25-1
J gene: TRBJ1-4

CDR3 DNA: TGTGCCACCAGCGAATCTTGGGGGTCCGGGGAGCTGTTTTTT
CDR3 protein: CATSESWGSGELFF
D gene: NA
clone size: NA
V gene: TRBV15
J gene: TRBJ2-2

CDR3 DNA: TGCAGCCTTTCAGGGGGGGACACAGATACGCAGTATTTT
CDR3 protein: CSLSGGDTDTQYF
D gene: NA
clone size: NA
V gene: TRBV29-1
J gene: TRBJ2-3

CDR3 DNA: TGCGCCAGCAGCCAAACCCGGGGGTTTGGCTACACCTTC
CDR3 protein: CASSQTRGFGYTF
D gene: NA
clone size: NA
V gene: TRBV4-3
J gene: TRBJ1-2

CDR3 DNA: TGTGCCACCAGTGATACCAATGAAGAGACCCAGTACTTC
CDR3 protein: CATSDTNEETQYF
D gene: NA
clone size: NA
V gene: TRBV24-1
J gene: TRBJ2-5

CDR3 DNA: TGCAGCGTTGCCGAGGGTACGCAGTATTTT
CDR3 protein: CSVAEGTQYF
D gene: NA
clone size: NA
V gene: TRBV29-1
J gene: TRBJ2-3

CDR3 DNA: TGTGCCAGTAGGCCTACGGGACACATGAACACTGAAGCTTTCTTT
CDR3 protein: CASRPTGHMNTEAFF
D gene: NA
clone size: NA
V gene: TRBV19
J gene: TRBJ1-1

CDR3 DNA: TGCAGCGTAGCGGGACAGCCTAATCAGCCCCAGCATTTT
CDR3 protein: CSVAGQPNQPQHF
D gene: TRBD1
clone size: NA
V gene: TRBV29-1
J gene: TRBJ1-5

CDR3 DNA: TGTGCCAGCAGGGGGGTCCGCCGGGAGGGAGAGCAGTACTTC
CDR3 protein: CASRGVRREGEQYF
D gene: TRBD2
clone size: NA
V gene: TRBV2
J gene: TRBJ2-7

CDR3 DNA: TGTGCCAGCAGCTCGGGCATACAAGAGACCCAGTACTTC
CDR3 protein: CASSSGIQETQYF
D gene: NA
clone size: NA
V gene: TRBV7-6
J gene: TRBJ2-5

CDR3 DNA: TGTGCCACCTGTGGGACTTCTCGGGAGGAGCAGTACTTC
CDR3 protein: CATCGTSREEQYF
D gene: NA
clone size: NA
V gene: TRBV24-1
J gene: TRBJ2-7

CDR3 DNA: TGTGCCAGCAGTCCCTCGGGACCCCCCGGGGAGCAGTTCTTC
CDR3 protein: CASSPSGPPGEQFF
D gene: NA
clone size: NA
V gene: TRBV27
J gene: TRBJ2-1

CDR3 DNA: TGTGCCAGCAGCCCCCTAGCGGGAGTTGACGGGGAGCTGTTTTTT
CDR3 protein: CASSPLAGVDGELFF
D gene: TRBD2
clone size: NA
V gene: TRBV3-1
J gene: TRBJ2-2

CDR3 DNA: TGTGCCAGCAGCAGGGAGGGGCAAGAGACCCAGTACTTC
CDR3 protein: CASSREGQETQYF
D gene: TRBD2
clone size: NA
V gene: TRBV7-2
J gene: TRBJ2-5

CDR3 DNA: TGTGCCAGTAGTCCAACCGGGACAGCCCTTCGGATCGAGCCCCAGCATTTT
CDR3 protein: CASSPTGTALRIEPQHF
D gene: TRBD1
clone size: NA
V gene: TRBV19
J gene: TRBJ1-5

CDR3 DNA: TGTGCCAGTAGTATAAGGCTGACGACGGACTACGAGCAGTACTTC
CDR3 protein: CASSIRLTTDYEQYF
D gene: NA
clone size: NA
V gene: TRBV19
J gene: TRBJ2-7

CDR3 DNA: TGCAGCGTTTTAGGCGGGACCGGGACAGGGACGGGTGGCTACACCTTC
CDR3 protein: CSVLGGTGTGTGGYTF
D gene: TRBD1
clone size: once
V gene: TRBV29-1
J gene: TRBJ1-2

CDR3 DNA: TGTGCCATCAGTAGACCGGGACAGGGGGCCCAAGCTTTCTTT
CDR3 protein: CAISRPGQGAQAFF
D gene: TRBD1
clone size: NA
V gene: TRBV10-3
J gene: TRBJ1-1

CDR3 DNA: TGTGCCAGCGGTCGGACAGCTACCTACGAGCAGTACTTC
CDR3 protein: CASGRTATYEQYF
D gene: NA
clone size: NA
V gene: TRBV6-5
J gene: TRBJ2-7

CDR3 DNA: TGTGCCAGCAGTTACATCGATCTAGCGGGAGGGTGGGAGCAGTACTTC
CDR3 protein: CASSYIDLAGGWEQYF
D gene: TRBD2
clone size: once
V gene: TRBV6-5
J gene: TRBJ2-7

CDR3 DNA: TGCAGTGCTAGGGCTAGCGGGAGGGCCTACACCGGGGAGCTGTTTTTT
CDR3 protein: CSARASGRAYTGELFF
D gene: TRBD2
clone size: NA
V gene: TRBV20-1
J gene: TRBJ2-2

CDR3 DNA: TGCAGCGGACGGGGACACTCGAACACTGAAGCTTTCTTT
CDR3 protein: CSGRGHSNTEAFF
D gene: NA
clone size: NA
V gene: TRBV29-1
J gene: TRBJ1-1